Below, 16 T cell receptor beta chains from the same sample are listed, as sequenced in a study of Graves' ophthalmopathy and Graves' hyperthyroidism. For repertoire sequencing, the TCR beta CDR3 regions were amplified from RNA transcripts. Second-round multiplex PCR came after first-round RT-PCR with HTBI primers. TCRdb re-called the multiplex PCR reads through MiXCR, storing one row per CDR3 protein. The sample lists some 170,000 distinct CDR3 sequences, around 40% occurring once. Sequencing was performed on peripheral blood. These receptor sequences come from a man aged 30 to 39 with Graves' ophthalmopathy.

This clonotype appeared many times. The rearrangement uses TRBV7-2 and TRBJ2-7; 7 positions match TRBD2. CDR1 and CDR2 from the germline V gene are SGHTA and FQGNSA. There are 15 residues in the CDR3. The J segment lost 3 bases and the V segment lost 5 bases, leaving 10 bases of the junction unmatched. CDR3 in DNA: TGTGCCAGCAGCCCCGGGCCTAGCGGACTCTACGAGCAGTACTTC. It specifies CASSPGPSGLYEQYF. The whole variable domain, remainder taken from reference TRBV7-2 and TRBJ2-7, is GAGVSQSPSNKVTEKGKDVELRCDPISGHTALYWYRQSLGQGLEFLIYFQGNSAPDKSGLPSDRFSAERTGGSVSTLTIQRTQQEDSAVYLCASSPGPSGLYEQYFGPGTRLTVT.

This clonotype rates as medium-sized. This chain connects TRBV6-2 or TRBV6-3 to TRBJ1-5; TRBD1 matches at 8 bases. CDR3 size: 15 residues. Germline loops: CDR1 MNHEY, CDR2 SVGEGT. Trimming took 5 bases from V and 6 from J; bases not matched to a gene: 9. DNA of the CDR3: TGTGCCAGCAGTCAACTGACAGGGGACGTTCAGCCCCAGCATTTT. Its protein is CASSQLTGDVQPQHF.

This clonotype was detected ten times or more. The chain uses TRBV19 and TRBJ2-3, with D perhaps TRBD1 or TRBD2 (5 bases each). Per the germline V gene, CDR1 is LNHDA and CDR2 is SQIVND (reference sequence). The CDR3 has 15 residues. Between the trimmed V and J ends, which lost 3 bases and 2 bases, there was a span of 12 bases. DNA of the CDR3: TGTGCCAGTAGTATGGGGGAGTATGACACAGATACGCAGTATTTT. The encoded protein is CASSMGEYDTDTQYF.

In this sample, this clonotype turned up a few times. CDR3 sequence reads: CASSYSRGRDGYTF. The CDR3 DNA reads as TGTGCCAGCAGTTACTCGAGGGGCAGGGATGGCTACACCTTC. V usage is TRBV6-5 and J usage is TRBJ1-2, with D maybe TRBD1 (5 bases). Germline V lookup: CDR1 MNHEY, CDR2 SVGAGI. This CDR3 is built from 14 residues. Trimming pared 0 bases from V and 6 bases from J, leaving 11 bases between.

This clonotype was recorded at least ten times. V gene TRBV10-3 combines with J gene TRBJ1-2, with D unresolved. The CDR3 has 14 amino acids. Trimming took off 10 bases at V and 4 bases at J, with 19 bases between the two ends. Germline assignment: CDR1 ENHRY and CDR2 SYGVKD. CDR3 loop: CATTGEFGFYGYTF. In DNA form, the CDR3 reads TGTGCCACCACGGGAGAATTCGGGTTCTATGGCTACACCTTC.

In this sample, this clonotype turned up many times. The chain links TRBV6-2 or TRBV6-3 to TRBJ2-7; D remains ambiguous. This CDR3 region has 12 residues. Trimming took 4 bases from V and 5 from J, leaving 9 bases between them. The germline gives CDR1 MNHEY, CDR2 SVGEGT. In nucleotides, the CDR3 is TGTGCCAGCAGTTCTCATTGGAACGAGCAGTACTTC. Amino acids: CASSSHWNEQYF.

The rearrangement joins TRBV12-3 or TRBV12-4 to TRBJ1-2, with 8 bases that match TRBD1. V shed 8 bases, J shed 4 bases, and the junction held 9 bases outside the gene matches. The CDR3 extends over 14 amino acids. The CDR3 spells CASGTGDLTYGYTF. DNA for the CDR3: TGTGCCAGCGGGACAGGTGACCTAACCTATGGCTACACCTTC.

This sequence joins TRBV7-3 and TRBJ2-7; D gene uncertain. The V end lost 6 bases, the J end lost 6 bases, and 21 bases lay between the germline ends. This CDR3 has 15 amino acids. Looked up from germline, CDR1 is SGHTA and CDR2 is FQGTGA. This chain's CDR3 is CASSEAYGVSGEQYF. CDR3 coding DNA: TGTGCCAGCAGTGAAGCGTATGGAGTTTCAGGCGAGCAGTACTTC.

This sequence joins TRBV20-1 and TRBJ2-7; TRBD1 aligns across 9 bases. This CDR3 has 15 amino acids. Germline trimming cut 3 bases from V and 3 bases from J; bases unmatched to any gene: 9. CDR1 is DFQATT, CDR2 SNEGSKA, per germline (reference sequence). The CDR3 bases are TGCAGTGCTAGTAAAGGACAGGGGAGGCTCTACGAGCAGTACTTC. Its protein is CSASKGQGRLYEQYF.

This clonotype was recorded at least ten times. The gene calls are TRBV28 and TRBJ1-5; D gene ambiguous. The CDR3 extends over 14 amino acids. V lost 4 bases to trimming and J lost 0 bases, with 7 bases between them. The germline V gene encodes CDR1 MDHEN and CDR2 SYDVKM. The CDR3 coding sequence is TGTGCCAGCAGTTCCGAACATAGCAATCAGCCCCAGCATTTT. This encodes CASSSEHSNQPQHF.

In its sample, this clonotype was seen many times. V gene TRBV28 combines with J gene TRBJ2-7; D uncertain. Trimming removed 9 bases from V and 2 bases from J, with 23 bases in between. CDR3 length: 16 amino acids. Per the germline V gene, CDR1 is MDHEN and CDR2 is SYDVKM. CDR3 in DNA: TGTGCCAGTAATGGCTTCGGAGACAAAGACCCCTACGAGCAGTACTTC. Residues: CASNGFGDKDPYEQYF.

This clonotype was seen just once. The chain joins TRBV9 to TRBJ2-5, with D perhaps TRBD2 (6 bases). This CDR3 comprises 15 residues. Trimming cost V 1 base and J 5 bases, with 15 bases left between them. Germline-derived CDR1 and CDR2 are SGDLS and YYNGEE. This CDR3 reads CASSVWEVGGETQYF. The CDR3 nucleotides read TGTGCCAGCAGCGTATGGGAGGTGGGTGGCGAGACCCAGTACTTC.

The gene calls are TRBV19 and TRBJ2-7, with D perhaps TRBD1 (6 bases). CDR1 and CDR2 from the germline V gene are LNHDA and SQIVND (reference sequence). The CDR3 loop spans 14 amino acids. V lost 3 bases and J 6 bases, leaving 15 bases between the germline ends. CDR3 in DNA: TGTGCCAGTAGTATCCCCGGGACATTAGCCGAGCAGTACTTC. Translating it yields CASSIPGTLAEQYF.

The chain's CDR3 is CASSYSTTAGTPDQETQYF. In DNA, the CDR3 is TGTGCCAGCAGTTACTCGACTACAGCGGGGACGCCTGACCAAGAGACCCAGTACTTC. The rearrangement uses TRBV6-2 or TRBV6-3 and TRBJ2-5, with 7 bases matching TRBD2. Germline values: CDR1 MNHEY, CDR2 SVGEGT. CDR3 length: 19 residues. Trimming at V came to 0 bases and at J to 0 bases, leaving 13 bases not matched to a gene.

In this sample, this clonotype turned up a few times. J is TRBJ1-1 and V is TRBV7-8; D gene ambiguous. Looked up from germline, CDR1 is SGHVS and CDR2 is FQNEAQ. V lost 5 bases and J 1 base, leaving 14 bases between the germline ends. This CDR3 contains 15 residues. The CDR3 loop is CASSVSPGENTEAFF. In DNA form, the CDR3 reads TGTGCCAGCAGCGTATCCCCGGGAGAGAACACTGAAGCTTTCTTT.

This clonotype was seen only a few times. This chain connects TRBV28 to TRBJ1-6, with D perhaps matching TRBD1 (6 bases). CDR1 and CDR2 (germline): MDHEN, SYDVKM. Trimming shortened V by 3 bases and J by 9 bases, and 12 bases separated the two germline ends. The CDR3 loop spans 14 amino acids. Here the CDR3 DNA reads TGTGCCAGCAGTTTCGCCGGCAGGGGTTCACCCCTCCACTTT. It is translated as CASSFAGRGSPLHF. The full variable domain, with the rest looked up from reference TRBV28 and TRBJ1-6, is DVKVTQSSRYLVKRTGEKVFLECVQDMDHENMFWYRQDPGLGLRLIYFSYDVKMKEKGDIPEGYSVSREKKERFSLILESASTNQTSMYLCASSFAGRGSPLHFGNGTRLTVT.